This T cell receptor (beta chain) was recovered during a study of T cell changes during pregnancy in multiple sclerosis. The germline V gene encodes CDR1 LNHDA and CDR2 SQIVND (reference sequence). The CDR3 consists of 15 residues. V lost 5 bases and J 4 bases, leaving 17 bases between the germline ends. TCRdb's table, derived via immunoSEQ multiplex PCR, lists solely in-frame clones and lacks some. Among 20,000 to 30,000 clones listed, about 88% were seen once. This TCR derives from a female donor in good health, enrolled as a control in a pregnancy study. The V gene is TRBV19, the J gene TRBJ1-1, with D perhaps TRBD1 (5 bases). This specimen was CD8+ T cells from peripheral blood mononuclear cells, taken in the third trimester of pregnancy. This CDR3 is CASSYGREATTEAFF. CDR3 DNA sequence: TGTGCCAGTAGTTACGGCAGGGAGGCTACCACTGAAGCTTTCTTT.